This T cell receptor (beta chain) was found in a study of cytomegalovirus exposure and HLA in healthy donors. Overall study context: Ancestry clustering placed about 80% of roughly 400 genotyped donors in the Caucasian-associated cluster.

The PCR made use of 60 Vbeta and 13 Jbeta primers. Authors' methods: Around 10 million of the approximately 80 million unique TCR beta chains counted in a later analysis were shared. Clones were sequenced by immunoSEQ multiplex PCR, and TCRdb holds only the in-frame ones, with some missing. That table supplies the V and J calls and clone size; D and trimming were determined from the DNA. The sample consists of roughly 120,000 clones, over 60% of them appearing once. Germline loops: CDR1 LNHDA, CDR2 SQIVND (reference sequence). This CDR3 has 13 amino acids. V was cut by 3 bases and J by 0 bases, with 5 bases left in between. A note on this clone: Its cognate antigen is unknown.

Study results and limitations: In a later analysis, across HLA loci, associated TCR counts were highest for DRB1, lowest for HLA-C. Relative to the approximately 680-donor mean, N-insertions were reportedly fewer in an Asian-associated ancestry cluster in a later analysis.

The clonotype was recovered from a man aged 18 to 30 in good health and CMV-seropositive. The sequenced sample consisted of PBMCs. V usage is TRBV19 and J usage is TRBJ1-1; D ambiguous. The CDR3 region has the DNA TGTGCCAGTAGTATCACAATGAACACTGAAGCTTTCTTT. Translating gives CASSITMNTEAFF.